The clone carrying this TCR beta chain was detected many times. As yet, its antigen is unknown. This record belongs to a study of breast tumors, draining lymph nodes, adjacent tissues. This CDR3 has 13 residues. Germline V gives CDR1 LNHNV, CDR2 YYDKDF (reference sequence). With 6 bases removed from V and 2 bases from J, the gap between germline ends came to 11 bases. TCRdb called the multiplex PCR reads again in MiXCR, with one record for every CDR3 protein. The data hold about 170,000 distinct CDR3 sequences, with around 35% observed a single time. Axillary draining lymph nodes of breast cancer patients supplied the node samples. Findings and limits, study-wide: That most tumor T cells come from lymph nodes remained unproven. Compared with lymph nodes, tumors were less diverse; compared with nontumor tissue, more. The data were judged consistent with most tumor T cells coming from lymph node and expanding in tumor.

The sample consisted of axillary lymph node tissue. This clonotype was sampled from a female donor with breast cancer. Some clones in this sample may be carry-over from other donors' samples. This sequence joins TRBV15 and TRBJ2-7, with D tentatively TRBD1 or TRBD2 (5 bases each). This CDR3 is CATSFGGAYEQYF. The CDR3 nucleotides read TGTGCCACCAGTTTTGGGGGTGCCTACGAGCAGTACTTC.